The 14 T cell receptor beta chains in this list originate from one sample, sequenced in a study of shared clonotypes between healthy human individuals. Assay used: immunoSEQ multiplex PCR; TCRdb lists only in-frame clones, some missing. This repertoire shows about 2.4 million clones, just over 90% found once; its top ten account for 0.11% to 0.15%. What was sequenced was naive CD4+ T cells sorted from blood. Subset: CD45RA+ positively selected. These receptor sequences come from a man aged 18 to 35 in good health.

Comment on this clone: The sample has other DNA sequences that encode this CDR3 too. This rearrangement joins TRBV28 to TRBJ1-4; D gene uncertain. The CDR3 has 16 amino acids. The V gene's germline CDR1 is MDHEN and CDR2 SYDVKM. Trimming removed 1 base at V and 2 bases at J, with 11 bases between. The CDR3 DNA sequence: TGTGCCAGCAGTTTATTAGGTACAGCTACTAATGAAAAACTGTTTTTT. Its protein is CASSLLGTATNEKLFF.

The V and J genes are TRBV5-5 and TRBJ2-2; D remains unclear. This CDR3 has 16 amino acids. Looked up from germline, CDR1 is SGHKS and CDR2 is YYEKEE (reference sequence). Trimming removed 0 bases at V and 5 bases at J, with 14 bases between. The CDR3 region is CASSLASDLGTGELFF. CDR3 coding DNA: TGTGCCAGCAGCTTGGCCTCGGACCTAGGAACCGGGGAGCTGTTTTTT.

The chain is built from TRBV4-1 and TRBJ2-7; 10 positions agree with TRBD1. The germline CDR1 and CDR2 sequences are MGHRA and YSYEKL. The CDR3 sequence is 16 residues long. V dropped 0 bases and J dropped 7; count of bases not matched to a gene: 9. The CDR3 loop is CASSQEPGQGLREQYF. The CDR3 coding sequence is TGCGCCAGCAGCCAAGAACCGGGACAGGGGCTTAGAGAGCAGTACTTC.

V usage is TRBV16 and J usage is TRBJ1-1, with 7 bases lining up with TRBD1. This CDR3 is 14 amino acids long. V trimming: 3 bases; J trimming: 7 bases; junction bases outside the gene matches: 8. Germline V CDR1 and CDR2: KGHSY, FQNENV. CDR3 protein: CASSQIRQGREAFF. CDR3 bases: TGTGCCAGCAGCCAGATCCGACAGGGCCGTGAAGCTTTCTTT.

The chain links TRBV19 to TRBJ2-5; D is possibly TRBD2 (6 bases). Per the germline V gene, CDR1 is LNHDA and CDR2 is SQIVND (reference sequence). The CDR3 is made up of 13 amino acids. Trimming shortened V by 6 bases and J by 1 base, and 9 bases separated the two germline ends. CDR3 residues: CASRLGGQETQYF. CDR3 bases: TGTGCCAGTAGGTTGGGGGGCCAAGAGACCCAGTACTTC.

The rearrangement links TRBV9 to TRBJ2-1; a possible D gene is TRBD2 (6 bases). Between the trimmed V and J ends, which lost 2 bases and 6 bases, there was a span of 9 bases. Germline V lookup: CDR1 SGDLS, CDR2 YYNGEE. This CDR3 is 13 amino acids long. Written as DNA, the CDR3 is TGTGCCAGCAGCGTGACTAGAACCAATGAGCAGTTCTTC. Encoded protein: CASSVTRTNEQFF.

The CDR3 is CASSEASGGIEFF. In DNA form, the CDR3 reads TGTGCCAGCAGTGAGGCTAGCGGGGGAATTGAGTTCTTC. The chain joins TRBV2 to TRBJ2-1; TRBD2 matches at 10 bases. The CDR3 has 13 amino acids. Germline CDR1 SNHLY, CDR2 FYNNEI. The J segment lost 14 bases and the V segment lost 3 bases, leaving 7 bases of the junction unmatched.

CDR3 sequence reads: CASAGRGTTDTQYF. CDR3 coding DNA: TGTGCCAGCGCCGGGAGGGGAACGACAGATACGCAGTATTTT. The chain has TRBV6-1 and TRBJ2-3; the match to TRBD2 covers 8 bases. Germline V gene sequence: CDR1 MNHNS, CDR2 SASEGT. This CDR3 comprises 14 residues. J gave up 3 bases and V 8 bases, and 7 bases lay outside the gene matches.

This rearrangement joins TRBV7-6 to TRBJ2-5; TRBD2 matches at 11 bases. Unmatched junction bases numbered 7, after V lost 1 base and J lost 3 bases. The CDR3 covers 17 residues. Per the germline V gene, CDR1 is SGHVS and CDR2 is FNYEAQ. CDR3 region: CASSLGGSGRAEETQYF. The CDR3 coding sequence is TGTGCCAGCAGCTTAGGGGGTAGCGGGAGGGCCGAAGAGACCCAGTACTTC.

This clone came up once. This chain joins TRBV6-1 and TRBJ2-7; no clear D gene. Germline CDR1 and CDR2: MNHNS and SASEGT. The V gene lost 1 base and the J gene lost 1 base, with 8 bases spanning the gap. The CDR3 spans 14 residues. The CDR3 coding sequence is TGTGCCAGCAGTGAAGTAGCTGAGTCCTACGAGCAGTACTTC. Its translation: CASSEVAESYEQYF.

This clone came up once. This chain uses TRBV14 with TRBJ1-1; D is undetermined. Per the germline V gene, CDR1 is SGHDN and CDR2 is FVKESK. The CDR3 contains 15 residues. V gave up 1 base and J gave up 0 bases, with 9 bases separating them. DNA for the CDR3: TGTGCCAGCAGCCAAGGTAGCACGGTGAACACTGAAGCTTTCTTT. It specifies CASSQGSTVNTEAFF. Full variable domain (outside the CDR3, taken from reference TRBV14 and TRBJ1-1): EAGVTQFPSHSVIEKGQTVTLRCDPISGHDNLYWYRRVMGKEIKFLLHFVKESKQDESGMPNNRFLAERTGGTYSTLKVQPAELEDSGVYFCASSQGSTVNTEAFFGQGTRLTVV.

V is TRBV6-5 and J is TRBJ1-1; D possibly corresponds to TRBD1 (5 bases). The CDR3 is 15 residues long. Trimming pared 6 bases from V and 0 bases from J, leaving 14 bases between. The V gene's germline CDR1 is MNHEY and CDR2 SVGAGI. CDR3 region: CASRARGGVNTEAFF. Here the CDR3 DNA reads TGTGCCAGCAGGGCCCGTGGGGGTGTGAACACTGAAGCTTTCTTT.

This rearrangement joins TRBV30 to TRBJ1-5; TRBD1 matches at 10 bases. The CDR3 runs to 17 residues. Germline V gene sequence: CDR1 GTSNPN, CDR2 SVGIG (reference sequence). With V trimmed by 4 bases and J by 1 base, 10 bases remained unmatched. The CDR3 DNA sequence: TGTGCCTGGACCCCGGTTGGGACAGGGGACAGCAATCAGCCCCAGCATTTT. Amino acid sequence: CAWTPVGTGDSNQPQHF. The entire variable domain, with the rest obtained from reference TRBV30 and TRBJ1-5, is as follows: SQTIHQWPATLVQPVGSPLSLECTVEGTSNPNLYWYRQAAGRGLQLLFYSVGIGQISSEVPQNLSASRPQDRQFILSSKKLLLSDSGFYLCAWTPVGTGDSNQPQHFGDGTRLSIL.

This clone was picked up one time. The chain has TRBV6-6 and TRBJ1-1, with D possibly TRBD1 on 6 matching bases. The CDR3 consists of 15 residues. V lost 0 bases to trimming and J lost 4 bases, with 12 bases between them. Germline V gives CDR1 MNHNY, CDR2 SVGAGI (reference sequence). CDR3 residues: CASSYSIQGLTEAFF. DNA of the CDR3: TGTGCCAGCAGTTACTCGATTCAGGGGCTCACTGAAGCTTTCTTT.